The text below deals with one T cell receptor (beta chain). The antigen is not known. The CDR3 is made up of 16 amino acids. The V gene end was trimmed by 5 bases and the J gene end by 6 bases; junction bases not matched to a gene: 12. The V gene's germline CDR1 is MNHEY and CDR2 SVGAGI. TCRdb processed the 5' RACE reads anew with MiXCR; each CDR3 protein has one entry. Among roughly 610,000 distinct CDR3 sequences listed, roughly a sixth were seen once. These data come from a study of T-cell memory formation after mild COVID-19. General observations from the study: Some clones that responded were present in memory (sampled pre-infection), which suggests cross-reactive memory joined. Contracting clones from day 15 to 85 showed balanced CD4/CD8; later expanders favored CD4+.

V is TRBV6-5 and J is TRBJ2-1; 8 bases are shared with TRBD2. The specimen sequenced was PBMCs or a T cell subset sorted from them (not recorded which). The origin of this receptor is an adult woman who had mild COVID-19 (a few samples of this study predate the infection). Cell type and time point are not known. The CDR3 DNA reads TGTGCCAGCAGTCCCGAGGCCGCGGGGGGTTCCAATGAGCAGTTCTTC. Its protein is CASSPEAAGGSNEQFF.